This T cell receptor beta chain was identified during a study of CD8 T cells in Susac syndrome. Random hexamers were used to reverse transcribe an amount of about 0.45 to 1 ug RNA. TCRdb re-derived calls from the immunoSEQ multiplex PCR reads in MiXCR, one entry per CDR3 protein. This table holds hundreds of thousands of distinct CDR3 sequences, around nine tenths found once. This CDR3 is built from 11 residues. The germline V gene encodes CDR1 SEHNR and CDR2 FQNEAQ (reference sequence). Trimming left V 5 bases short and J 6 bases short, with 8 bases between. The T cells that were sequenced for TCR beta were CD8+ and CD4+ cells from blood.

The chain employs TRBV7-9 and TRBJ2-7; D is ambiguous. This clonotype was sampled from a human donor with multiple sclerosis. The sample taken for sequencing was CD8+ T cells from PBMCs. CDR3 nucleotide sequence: TGTGCCAGCAGCCCAAGTGCCGAGCAGTACTTC. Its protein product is CASSPSAEQYF. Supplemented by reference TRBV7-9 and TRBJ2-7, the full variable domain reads DTGVSQNPRHKITKRGQNVTFRCDPISEHNRLYWYRQTLGQGPEFLTYFQNEAQLEKSRLLSDRFSAERPKGSFSTLEIQRTEQGDSAMYLCASSPSAEQYFGPGTRLTVT.